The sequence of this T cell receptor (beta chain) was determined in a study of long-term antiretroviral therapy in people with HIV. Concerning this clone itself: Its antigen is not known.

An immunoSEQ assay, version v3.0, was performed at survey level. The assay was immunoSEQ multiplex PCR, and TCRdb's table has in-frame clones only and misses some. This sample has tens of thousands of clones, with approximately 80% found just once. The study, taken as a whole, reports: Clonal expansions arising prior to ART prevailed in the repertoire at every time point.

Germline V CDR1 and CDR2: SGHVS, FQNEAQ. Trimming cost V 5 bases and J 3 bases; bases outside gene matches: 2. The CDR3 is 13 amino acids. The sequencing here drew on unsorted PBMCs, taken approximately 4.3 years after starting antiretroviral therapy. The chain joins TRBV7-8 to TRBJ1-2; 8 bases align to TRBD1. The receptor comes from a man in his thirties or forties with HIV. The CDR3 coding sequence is TGTGCCAGCAGCCCGGGACAGGACTATGGCTACACCTTC. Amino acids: CASSPGQDYGYTF.